This T cell receptor (beta chain) is from a study of T cell repertoires in cytomegalovirus infection. Only a few counts were recorded for this clonotype. TCRdb analysed the reads with MiXCR anew, one entry per CDR3 protein. The sample records about 130,000 distinct CDR3 sequences, roughly 8.2% being singletons. The sample consisted of PBMCs. The TCR sequence derives from a human donor in good health (CMV status not recorded). Some clones in this sample may be carry-over from other donors' samples.

CDR3 protein: CSVDSGDEQYF. As DNA, the CDR3 is TGCAGCGTTGACTCGGGTGACGAGCAGTACTTC. The V call is TRBV29-1, the J call TRBJ2-7; the D is unclear. Germline loops: CDR1 SQVTM, CDR2 ANQGSEA. This CDR3 has 11 amino acids. Trimming removed 3 bases at V and 5 bases at J, with 8 bases between.